Presented here are 31 T cell receptor beta chains from one specimen sequenced in a study of beta chain features in type 1 diabetes. Overall study results and limits: The study found moderately but significantly shorter TCRB CDR3s in all four CD4+ subsets of Type 1 diabetes patients.

These receptors' targets are unknown. The isolated RNA, all of it, was reverse transcribed, so expressed TCRB transcripts were what got sequenced. TCRdb keeps only in-frame clones here, not all; method: immunoSEQ multiplex PCR. The sample yields about 700,000 clones, 13% seen once. The sequencing input was naive CD4+ T cells from blood. The receptors derive from a man between 18 and 29 years old with type 1 diabetes.

The rearrangement joins TRBV10-3 to TRBJ2-7, with 11 bases identical to TRBD1. CDR1 ENHRY and CDR2 SYGVKD come from the germline V gene. The trim removed 4 bases at V and 5 bases at J, leaving 7 bases unmatched. This CDR3 region has 15 residues. The CDR3 DNA reads TGTGCCATCAGTGTCGGGACAGGGGGATCGGACGAGCAGTACTTC. Translated: CAISVGTGGSDEQYF.

This clone was detected a few times. V usage is TRBV6-1 and J usage is TRBJ2-3; 9 bases fit TRBD1. The CDR3 runs to 16 residues. Losses at the gene ends were 1 base for V and 5 bases for J; bases not matched to a gene: 7. Germline values: CDR1 MNHNS, CDR2 SASEGT. The CDR3: CASSEVGQGSGDTQYF. As DNA, the CDR3 is TGTGCCAGCAGTGAAGTGGGACAGGGTAGTGGAGATACGCAGTATTTT.

This clone has only a few counts. The chain couples TRBV29-1 to TRBJ2-7, with D unclear. The CDR3 extends over 12 amino acids. Trimming took off 4 bases at V and 1 base at J, with 8 bases between the two ends. Germline-derived CDR1 and CDR2 are SQVTM and ANQGSEA. In nucleotides, the CDR3 is TGCAGCGTTGGACACGGTTCCTACGAGCAGTACTTC. Its translation is CSVGHGSYEQYF.

The CDR3 DNA reads as TGTGCCTGGGCGACCTCCCAAGAGACCCAGTACTTC. Amino acids: CAWATSQETQYF. The rearrangement links TRBV30 to TRBJ2-5; D unresolved. With 5 bases removed from V and 1 base from J, the gap between germline ends came to 8 bases. The CDR3 spans 12 residues. Germline CDR1 is GTSNPN and CDR2 is SVGIG (reference sequence).

This clone was observed a handful of times. The chain is built from TRBV28 and TRBJ1-2; no reliable D call. The CDR3 contains 11 residues. Germline V lookup: CDR1 MDHEN, CDR2 SYDVKM. The chain's CDR3 is CATRADYGYTF. In DNA form, the CDR3 reads TGTGCGACTCGGGCGGACTATGGCTACACCTTC.

Only a few counts were recorded for this clone. This chain uses TRBV29-1 with TRBJ2-7; TRBD1 matches 10 bases. V shed 7 bases and J 5 bases; nucleotides not matched to a gene: 11. Germline V CDR1 and CDR2: SQVTM, ANQGSEA. CDR3 length: 14 residues. CDR3 in DNA: TGCAGCGCTACTCCGGGACAGGGGCAGAACGAGCAGTACTTC. It specifies CSATPGQGQNEQYF.

The chain combines TRBV9 with TRBJ2-3; tentatively, D is TRBD1 (5 bases). The CDR3 consists of 16 residues. Germline loops: CDR1 SGDLS, CDR2 YYNGEE. Trimming left V 0 bases short and J 2 bases short, with 13 bases between. The CDR3 spells CASSVVVGRYTDTQYF. The CDR3 DNA sequence: TGTGCCAGCAGCGTAGTGGTGGGGCGGTACACAGATACGCAGTATTTT. The complete variable domain, with remaining parts taken from reference TRBV9 and TRBJ2-3, reads DSGVTQTPKHLITATGQRVTLRCSPRSGDLSVYWYQQSLDQGLQFLIQYYNGEERAKGNILERFSAQQFPDLHSELNLSSLELGDSALYFCASSVVVGRYTDTQYFGPGTRLTVL.

The V and J genes are TRBV20-1 and TRBJ2-7; D uncertain. Germline V lookup: CDR1 DFQATT, CDR2 SNEGSKA (reference sequence). With 2 bases removed from V and 6 bases from J, the gap between germline ends came to 8 bases. This CDR3 is 11 amino acids long. CDR3 region: CSARFQLEQYF. DNA for the CDR3: TGCAGTGCTAGATTTCAACTCGAGCAGTACTTC.

This chain connects TRBV6-1 to TRBJ2-3; 7 bases are a match to TRBD2. V dropped 2 bases and J dropped 3; count of bases not matched to a gene: 5. The CDR3 consists of 15 residues. Germline assignment: CDR1 MNHNS and CDR2 SASEGT. In DNA, the CDR3 is TGTGCCAGCAGTGAAAGGGCGGGGGTAACAGATACGCAGTATTTT. It specifies CASSERAGVTDTQYF.

V gene TRBV29-1 combines with J gene TRBJ1-4; no reliable D call. Germline-derived CDR1 and CDR2 are SQVTM and ANQGSEA. Trimming took off 7 bases at V and 7 bases at J, with 13 bases between the two ends. The CDR3 is 12 amino acids. In nucleotides, the CDR3 is TGCAGCGCTTGGGGAGGCGGTGAAAAACTGTTTTTT. It encodes CSAWGGGEKLFF.

The sample holds a few counts of this clone. This chain uses TRBV5-1 with TRBJ2-1; no firm D call. The CDR3 runs to 16 residues. Per the germline V gene, CDR1 is SGHRS and CDR2 is YFSETQ. V was shortened by 0 bases and J by 0 bases, with 10 bases between the two germline ends. Here the CDR3 reads CASSLVAGYSYNEQFF. Here the CDR3 DNA reads TGCGCCAGCAGCTTGGTAGCCGGTTACTCCTACAATGAGCAGTTCTTC.

To note about this clone: Other DNA sequences from this sample encode an identical CDR3 as well. The chain is built from TRBV10-3 and TRBJ2-2; D is uncertain. Trimming shortened V by 3 bases and J by 2 bases, and 7 bases separated the two germline ends. The CDR3 covers 14 residues. CDR1 is ENHRY, CDR2 SYGVKD, per germline. In nucleotides, the CDR3 is TGTGCCATCAGTGACACCCAAAACACCGGGGAGCTGTTTTTT. Residues: CAISDTQNTGELFF.

The V and J genes are TRBV5-6 and TRBJ2-5; 7 nucleotides align to TRBD2. Trimming removed 2 bases from V and 5 bases from J; junction bases left unmatched: 3. CDR1 is SGHDT, CDR2 YYEEEE, per germline. The CDR3 is 13 amino acids. For the CDR3, the DNA is TGTGCCAGCAGCTTAGCGGGGCTGGAGACCCAGTACTTC. It yields the protein CASSLAGLETQYF.

CDR3 loop: CASSSNDRNTEAFF. In nucleotides, the CDR3 is TGCGCCAGCAGCTCAAATGACAGGAACACTGAAGCTTTCTTT. The chain is built from TRBV5-1 and TRBJ1-1; D perhaps matches TRBD1 (5 bases). Germline CDR1 reads SGHRS; CDR2 reads YFSETQ. The CDR3 is 14 amino acids. The germline V and J ends were trimmed by 3 bases and 1 base, with 10 bases remaining between them.

The J gene is TRBJ2-5, the V gene TRBV30, with D perhaps assigned TRBD1 or TRBD2 (5 bases each). This CDR3 region has 14 residues. With 3 bases removed from V and 4 bases from J, the gap between germline ends came to 15 bases. Germline CDR1 reads GTSNPN; CDR2 reads SVGIG (reference sequence). CDR3 sequence (DNA): TGTGCCTGGAGGCCAACCGGGGCCGTAGAGACCCAGTACTTC. Protein sequence: CAWRPTGAVETQYF.

This clone was observed a handful of times. The chain uses TRBV6-6 and TRBJ2-1, with D possibly TRBD1 on 5 matching bases. The CDR3 has 14 amino acids. V was cut by 7 bases and J by 6 bases, with 16 bases left in between. Germline CDR1 and CDR2: MNHNY and SVGAGI (reference sequence). The chain's CDR3 is CASTRQSGVNEQFF. The CDR3 DNA reads TGTGCCAGCACCCGACAGAGTGGGGTCAATGAGCAGTTCTTC.

This sequence joins TRBV23-1 and TRBJ1-1; unclear D gene. TRBV23-1 is designated an ORF whose function remains uncertain. CDR3 length: 14 amino acids. V was clipped by 2 bases and J by 4 bases, with 11 bases between them. CDR3 DNA sequence: TGCGCCAGCAGTCAAAGGCGGACGGCCACTGAAGCTTTCTTT. It yields the protein CASSQRRTATEAFF.

CDR3 protein: CASSISLAGETQYF. CDR3 nucleotides: TGTGCCAGTAGTATAAGCCTAGCGGGGGAGACCCAGTACTTC. The V call is TRBV19, the J call TRBJ2-5; 9 bases fit TRBD2. V was clipped by 2 bases and J by 5 bases; unmatched bases: 3. This CDR3 contains 14 residues. CDR1 and CDR2 from the germline V gene are LNHDA and SQIVND (reference sequence).

The CDR3 loop is CASSVALPGQGAGYTF. Here the CDR3 DNA reads TGTGCCAGCAGCGTAGCACTCCCGGGACAGGGGGCTGGCTACACCTTC. The rearrangement uses TRBV9 and TRBJ1-2; 12 nucleotides align to TRBD1. With V trimmed by 0 bases and J by 7 bases, 7 bases remained unmatched. The CDR3 consists of 16 residues. Germline V lookup: CDR1 SGDLS, CDR2 YYNGEE.

This chain connects TRBV30 to TRBJ1-2, with 7 positions matching TRBD1. The CDR3 sequence is 13 residues long. Trimming at V came to 3 bases and at J to 10 bases, leaving 11 bases not matched to a gene. Per the germline V gene, CDR1 is GTSNPN and CDR2 is SVGIG (reference sequence). The CDR3 DNA is TGTGCCTGGAGCGCAGCCTCGGGACAGTACTACACCTTC. This gives the protein CAWSAASGQYYTF.

This clone occurred a few times. This chain joins TRBV7-9 and TRBJ1-1; no definite D call. V lost 8 bases, J lost 5 bases, and 18 bases lay in between. The CDR3 contains 14 residues. Per the germline V gene, CDR1 is SEHNR and CDR2 is FQNEAQ (reference sequence). CDR3 DNA: TGTGCCAGCGCTCCGGGGAGGGTAGGGACTGAAGCTTTCTTT. This encodes CASAPGRVGTEAFF.

This chain connects TRBV4-2 to TRBJ1-2; a weak D match, TRBD1 (5 bases). The ends were cut back, 0 bases at V and 4 bases at J, with 18 bases in the middle. Germline V lookup: CDR1 LGHNA, CDR2 YNFKEQ. This CDR3 contains 17 residues. CDR3 nucleotides: TGTGCCAGCAGCCAAGATCCCGCAGGCCCAGGGCTCTATGGCTACACCTTC. It yields the protein CASSQDPAGPGLYGYTF.

The chain employs TRBV9 and TRBJ1-6, with D perhaps TRBD1 (5 bases). CDR3 size: 15 residues. The germline V and J ends were trimmed by 0 bases and 7 bases, with 11 bases remaining between them. Germline CDR1 SGDLS, CDR2 YYNGEE. This CDR3 reads CASSVGEGLNSPLHF. The CDR3 bases are TGTGCCAGCAGCGTAGGGGAGGGACTGAATTCACCCCTCCACTTT.

The chain recombines TRBV7-2 with TRBJ2-3; 10 positions agree with TRBD2. V lost 5 bases, J lost 4 bases, and 15 bases stayed unmatched. CDR3 size: 18 residues. Germline CDR1 SGHTA, CDR2 FQGNSA. The CDR3 sequence: CASSPQWWVAGGADTQYF. The CDR3 DNA sequence: TGTGCCAGCAGCCCCCAGTGGTGGGTAGCGGGGGGCGCAGATACGCAGTATTTT.

This clone was counted a few times. The chain couples TRBV19 to TRBJ2-1; no firm D call. Germline-derived CDR1 and CDR2 are LNHDA and SQIVND (reference sequence). Trimming took off 3 bases at V and 5 bases at J, with 14 bases between the two ends. There are 15 residues in the CDR3. The chain's CDR3 is CASSIMGSPNNEQFF. The CDR3 bases are TGTGCCAGTAGTATTATGGGGTCCCCGAACAATGAGCAGTTCTTC.

The chain carries TRBV30 and TRBJ2-7, with D possibly being TRBD1 (5 bases). This CDR3 has 19 amino acids. Per germline, CDR1 GTSNPN and CDR2 SVGIG (reference sequence). V gave up 0 bases and J gave up 3 bases, with 27 bases separating them. The CDR3 reads CAWSVFSETDRANYYEQYF. The CDR3 region has the DNA TGTGCCTGGAGTGTATTTTCAGAGACAGACCGAGCAAACTACTACGAGCAGTACTTC.

The chain combines TRBV9 with TRBJ2-5; 15 nucleotides align to TRBD2. The CDR3 is made up of 18 amino acids. Unmatched junction bases numbered 8, after V lost 4 bases and J lost 1 base. CDR1 SGDLS and CDR2 YYNGEE come from the germline V gene. CDR3 in amino acids: CASSFRTSGGALQETQYF. As DNA, the CDR3 is TGTGCCAGCAGCTTCCGGACTAGCGGGGGGGCCCTCCAAGAGACCCAGTACTTC.

The J gene is TRBJ2-5, the V gene TRBV30, with D possibly TRBD1 on 6 matching bases. The germline V and J ends were trimmed by 3 bases and 1 base, with 15 bases remaining between them. This CDR3 contains 15 residues. Germline V lookup: CDR1 GTSNPN, CDR2 SVGIG (reference sequence). The CDR3: CAWSASGTTQETQYF. DNA of the CDR3: TGTGCCTGGAGCGCCTCCGGGACAACCCAAGAGACCCAGTACTTC.

V and J are TRBV29-1 and TRBJ1-1; 8 positions agree with TRBD1. CDR3 size: 15 residues. CDR1 and CDR2 from the germline V gene are SQVTM and ANQGSEA. V shed 1 base, J shed 4 bases, and the junction held 8 bases outside the gene matches. For the CDR3, the DNA is TGCAGCGTTGAAGGCGAGACAGGGGCCGTCACTGAAGCTTTCTTT. Protein sequence: CSVEGETGAVTEAFF.

The gene calls are TRBV30 and TRBJ2-7; 11 nucleotides match TRBD1. The germline V gene encodes CDR1 GTSNPN and CDR2 SVGIG (reference sequence). The CDR3 is 12 amino acids. V shed 4 bases and J 9 bases; nucleotides not matched to a gene: 5. CDR3 protein: CAWTRDRGRQYF. Written as DNA, the CDR3 is TGTGCCTGGACCCGGGACAGGGGGAGGCAGTACTTC.

This clone was seen a handful of times. The chain uses TRBV6-5 and TRBJ2-3, with D tentatively TRBD1 (6 bases). Germline assignment: CDR1 MNHEY and CDR2 SVGAGI. This CDR3 contains 15 residues. V was pared by 6 bases and J by 3 bases, with 16 bases between. The CDR3 nucleotides read TGTGCCAGCAGCCGCGAGGGGGTTGGGACAGATACGCAGTATTTT. Amino acid sequence: CASSREGVGTDTQYF.